Below, 7 T cell receptor beta chains from the same sample are listed, as sequenced in a study of CD8 T cells in ankylosing spondylitis. MiXCR, run by TCRdb on the 5' RACE reads, gives a single entry per CDR3 protein. Found here are 200,000 to 250,000 distinct CDR3 sequences, roughly a tenth of them singletons; the top ten hold roughly 23%. Sequencing was carried out using blood, either unsorted or a sorted T cell fraction (not recorded which). All receptors come from a male donor with ankylosing spondylitis or in good health (not recorded which).

Many counts were recorded for this clonotype. The chain combines TRBV3-1 with TRBJ2-5; D is uncertain. The V gene lost 3 bases and the J gene lost 2 bases, with 4 bases spanning the gap. The CDR3 spans 12 residues. Looked up from germline, CDR1 is LGHDT and CDR2 is YNNKEL (reference sequence). The CDR3 region is CASSHDQETQYF. The CDR3, as DNA: TGTGCCAGCAGCCACGATCAAGAGACCCAGTACTTC.

This clonotype was seen many times. This rearrangement joins TRBV5-1 to TRBJ2-5; possibly TRBD1 for D (6 bases). V lost 3 bases and J 5 bases, leaving 14 bases between the germline ends. The CDR3 is 14 residues long. From germline, CDR1 is SGHRS and CDR2 YFSETQ. This CDR3 reads CASSSGTTKETQYF. The CDR3 DNA follows: TGCGCCAGCAGCTCAGGGACAACCAAGGAGACCCAGTACTTC.

This clonotype has at least ten counts. The chain combines TRBV4-2 with TRBJ1-6; tentatively, D is TRBD1 (6 bases). Trimming cost V 0 bases and J 9 bases, with 15 bases left between them. Germline CDR1 is LGHNA and CDR2 is YNFKEQ. CDR3 length: 16 amino acids. CDR3 amino acids: CASSQDGGAGSSPLHF. Written as DNA, the CDR3 is TGTGCCAGCAGCCAAGATGGGGGGGCCGGTAGTTCACCCCTCCACTTT.

This clonotype was counted between two and nine times. The V call is TRBV12-3 or TRBV12-4, the J call TRBJ2-7; 7 bases match TRBD2. The CDR3 consists of 14 residues. The ends lost 3 bases at V and 1 base at J; junction bases unmatched: 3. This CDR3 is CASSFLGGSYEQYF. The DNA of the CDR3 is TGTGCCAGCAGTTTCTTGGGGGGGTCCTACGAGCAGTACTTC.

There are many counts of this clonotype. V and J are TRBV5-1 and TRBJ2-2, with D maybe TRBD1 (6 bases). Germline CDR1 SGHRS, CDR2 YFSETQ. The CDR3 runs to 13 residues. Between the trimmed V and J ends, which lost 5 bases and 6 bases, there was a span of 11 bases. Here the CDR3 reads CASSQGSAGELFF. In nucleotides, the CDR3 is TGCGCCAGCAGTCAGGGGAGTGCCGGGGAGCTGTTTTTT.

In its sample, this clonotype was seen many times. The chain employs TRBV2 and TRBJ2-7; TRBD2 is a possible D gene (6 bases). Per germline, CDR1 SNHLY and CDR2 FYNNEI. The CDR3 has 16 residues. Deletions cut 7 bases from V and 2 bases from J, with 21 bases between. CDR3 DNA: TGTGCCAGCATCACCTTGTACGGGGAGGCTGCCTACGAGCAGTACTTC. Translated, it gives CASITLYGEAAYEQYF. Drawing the rest from reference TRBV2 and TRBJ2-7, the complete variable domain is EPEVTQTPSHQVTQMGQEVILRCVPISNHLYFYWYRQILGQKVEFLVSFYNNEISEKSEIFDDQFSVERPDGSNFTLKIRSTKLEDSAMYFCASITLYGEAAYEQYFGPGTRLTVT.

At least ten counts were recorded for this clonotype. The genes are TRBV11-2 and TRBJ2-7, with 8 positions matching TRBD2. This CDR3 has 14 residues. The V and J ends lost 5 bases and 3 bases, in that order; junction bases with no gene match: 6. CDR1 is SGHAT, CDR2 FQNNGV, per germline. The CDR3 protein is CASSGVSGDYEQYF. The CDR3 coding sequence is TGTGCCAGCAGCGGAGTTAGCGGGGACTACGAGCAGTACTTC. Full variable domain (remainder filled in from reference TRBV11-2 and TRBJ2-7): EAGVAQSPRYKIIEKRQSVAFWCNPISGHATLYWYQQILGQGPKLLIQFQNNGVVDDSQLPKDRFSAERLKGVDSTLKIQPAKLEDSAVYLCASSGVSGDYEQYFGPGTRLTVT.